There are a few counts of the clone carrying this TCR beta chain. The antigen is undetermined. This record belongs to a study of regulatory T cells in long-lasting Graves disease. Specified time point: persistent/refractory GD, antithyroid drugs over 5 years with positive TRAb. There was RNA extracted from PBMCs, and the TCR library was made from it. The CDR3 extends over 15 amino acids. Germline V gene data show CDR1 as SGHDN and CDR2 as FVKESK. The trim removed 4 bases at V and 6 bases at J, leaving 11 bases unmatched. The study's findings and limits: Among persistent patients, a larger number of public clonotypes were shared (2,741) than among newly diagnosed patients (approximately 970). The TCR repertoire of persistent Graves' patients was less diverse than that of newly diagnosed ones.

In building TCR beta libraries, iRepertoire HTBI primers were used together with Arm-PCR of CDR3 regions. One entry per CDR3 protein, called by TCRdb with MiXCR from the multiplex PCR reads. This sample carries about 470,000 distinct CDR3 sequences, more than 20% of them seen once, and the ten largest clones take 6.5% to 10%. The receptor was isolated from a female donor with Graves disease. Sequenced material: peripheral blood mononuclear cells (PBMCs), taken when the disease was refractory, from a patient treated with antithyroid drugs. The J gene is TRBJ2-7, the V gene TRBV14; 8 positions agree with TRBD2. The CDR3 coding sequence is TGTGCCAGCAGCCTCAACCTAGCGGGCGTGGGCGAGCAGTACTTC. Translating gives CASSLNLAGVGEQYF.